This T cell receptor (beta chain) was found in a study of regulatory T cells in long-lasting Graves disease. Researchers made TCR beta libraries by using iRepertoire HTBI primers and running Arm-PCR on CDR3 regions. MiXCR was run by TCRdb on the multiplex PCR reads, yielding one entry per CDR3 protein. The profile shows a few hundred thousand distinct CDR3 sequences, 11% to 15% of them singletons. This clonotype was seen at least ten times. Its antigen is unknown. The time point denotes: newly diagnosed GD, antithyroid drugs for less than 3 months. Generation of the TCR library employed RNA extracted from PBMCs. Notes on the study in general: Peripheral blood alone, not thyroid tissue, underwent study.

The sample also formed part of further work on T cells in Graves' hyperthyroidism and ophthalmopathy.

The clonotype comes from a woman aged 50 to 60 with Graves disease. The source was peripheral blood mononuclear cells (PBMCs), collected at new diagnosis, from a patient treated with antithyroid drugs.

The CDR3 nucleotides are TGTGCCAGCAGCTTGAGCTCTTTGAACACTGAAGCTTTCTTT. Encoded protein: CASSLSSLNTEAFF. V gene TRBV13 combines with J gene TRBJ1-1; D is unclear. Germline lookup yields CDR1 PRHDT and CDR2 FYEKMQ (reference sequence). The CDR3 spans 14 residues. Trimming pared 3 bases from V and 0 bases from J, leaving 8 bases between.